This TCR beta chain is from a study of shared clonotypes between healthy human individuals. Germline values: CDR1 SGHTA, CDR2 FQGNSA. With 5 bases clipped from V and 6 bases from J, the junction kept 9 bases outside the gene matches. The CDR3 has 15 residues. Approximately 30,000 T cell genomes (roughly 220 ng DNA) went into each sorted-subset replicate. Repertoires were generated with immunoSEQ multiplex PCR, while TCRdb's copy carries only in-frame clones and drops some. The table lists approximately 350,000 clones, around 96% of them singletons. The V gene is TRBV7-2, the J gene TRBJ2-2, with 7 bases aligning to TRBD2. Sequenced input: memory CD8+ T cells sorted from blood. Specified subset: CD45RO+ cells pooled with CCR7-negative TemRA cells. The clonotype originates from a man aged 30 to 45 in good health. CDR3 in DNA: TGTGCCAGCAGCCCCCGCAGCGGGACGCCCGGGGAGCTGTTTTTT. Translation gives CASSPRSGTPGELFF.